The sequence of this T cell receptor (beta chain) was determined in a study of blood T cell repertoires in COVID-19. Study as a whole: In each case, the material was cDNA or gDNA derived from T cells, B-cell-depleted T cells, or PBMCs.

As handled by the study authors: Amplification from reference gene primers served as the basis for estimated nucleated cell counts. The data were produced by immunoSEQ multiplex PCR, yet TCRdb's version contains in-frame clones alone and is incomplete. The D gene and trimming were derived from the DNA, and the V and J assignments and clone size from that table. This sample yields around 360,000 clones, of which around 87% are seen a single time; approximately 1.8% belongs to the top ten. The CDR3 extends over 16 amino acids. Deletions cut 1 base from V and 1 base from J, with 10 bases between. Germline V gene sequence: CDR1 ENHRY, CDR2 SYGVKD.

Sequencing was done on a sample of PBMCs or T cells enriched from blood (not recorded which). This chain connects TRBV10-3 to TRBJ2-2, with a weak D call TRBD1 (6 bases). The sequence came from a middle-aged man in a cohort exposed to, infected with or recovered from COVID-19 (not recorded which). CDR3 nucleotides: TGTGCCATCAGTGAGTTGGTAGGGGGGAACACCGGGGAGCTGTTTTTT. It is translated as CAISELVGGNTGELFF.